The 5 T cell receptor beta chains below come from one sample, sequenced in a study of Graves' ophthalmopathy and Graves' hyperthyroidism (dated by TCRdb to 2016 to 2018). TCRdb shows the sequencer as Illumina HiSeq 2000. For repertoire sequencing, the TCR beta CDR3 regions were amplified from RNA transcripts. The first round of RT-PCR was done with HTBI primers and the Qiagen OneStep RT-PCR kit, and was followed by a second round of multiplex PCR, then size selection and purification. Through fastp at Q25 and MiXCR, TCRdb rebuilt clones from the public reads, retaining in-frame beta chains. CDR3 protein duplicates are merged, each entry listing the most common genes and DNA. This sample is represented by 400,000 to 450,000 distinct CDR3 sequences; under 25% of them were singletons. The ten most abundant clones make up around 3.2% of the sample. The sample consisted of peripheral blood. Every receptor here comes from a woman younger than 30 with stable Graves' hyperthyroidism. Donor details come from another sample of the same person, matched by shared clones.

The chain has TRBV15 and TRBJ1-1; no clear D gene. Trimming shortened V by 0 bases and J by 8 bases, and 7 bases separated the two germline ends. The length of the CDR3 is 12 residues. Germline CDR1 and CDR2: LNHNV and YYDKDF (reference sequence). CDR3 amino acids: CATSRERLEAFF. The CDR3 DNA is TGTGCCACCAGCAGAGAACGCCTAGAAGCTTTCTTT.

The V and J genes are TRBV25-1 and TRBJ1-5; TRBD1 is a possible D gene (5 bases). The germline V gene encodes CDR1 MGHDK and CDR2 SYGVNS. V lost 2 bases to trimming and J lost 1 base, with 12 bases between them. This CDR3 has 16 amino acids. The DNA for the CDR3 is TGTGCCAGCAGTGAAGGGGGGGAGGGGAGCAATCAGCCCCAGCATTTT. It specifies CASSEGGEGSNQPQHF.

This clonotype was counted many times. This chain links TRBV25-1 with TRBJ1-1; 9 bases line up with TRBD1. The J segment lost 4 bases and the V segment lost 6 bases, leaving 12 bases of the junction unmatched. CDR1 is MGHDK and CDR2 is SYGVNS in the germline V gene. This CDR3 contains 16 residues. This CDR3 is CASSPLGQGSFTEAFF. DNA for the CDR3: TGTGCCAGCAGCCCCCTGGGACAGGGAAGTTTCACTGAAGCTTTCTTT. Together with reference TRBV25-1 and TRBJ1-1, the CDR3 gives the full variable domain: EADIYQTPRYLVIGTGKKITLECSQTMGHDKMYWYQQDPGMELHLIHYSYGVNSTEKGDLSSESTVSRIRTEHFPLTLESARPSHTSQYLCASSPLGQGSFTEAFFGQGTRLTVV.

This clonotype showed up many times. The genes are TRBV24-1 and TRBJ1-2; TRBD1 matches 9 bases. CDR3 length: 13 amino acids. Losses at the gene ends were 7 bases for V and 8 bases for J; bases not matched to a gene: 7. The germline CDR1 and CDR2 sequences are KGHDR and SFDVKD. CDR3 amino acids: CATRGTGFPGYTF. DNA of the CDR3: TGTGCCACCAGAGGGACAGGGTTCCCGGGCTACACCTTC.

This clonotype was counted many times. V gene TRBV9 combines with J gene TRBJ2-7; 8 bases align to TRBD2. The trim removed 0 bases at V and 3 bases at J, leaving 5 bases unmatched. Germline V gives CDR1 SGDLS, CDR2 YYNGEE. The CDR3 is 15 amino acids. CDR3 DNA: TGTGCCAGCAGCGTAGCCGATAGCGGGATCTACGAGCAGTACTTC. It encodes CASSVADSGIYEQYF.